The rows below give T cell receptor beta chains drawn from one sample of a study of shared clonotypes between healthy human individuals. Here immunoSEQ multiplex PCR was the method, and the copy in TCRdb shows in-frame clones only, minus some. Of about 1.1 million clones listed, around 78% are singletons. Material: memory CD4+ T cells from PBMCs. The receptors here all came from a young man in good health. Some clones in this sample may be carry-over from other donors' samples. Both conserved end residues are part of each CDR3.

V | CDR3
TRBV7-2 | CASSIGQGAYEQYF
TRBV11-1 | CASSLNRANTEAFF
TRBV4-1 | CASSQDLGAYGYTF
TRBV10-3 | CATLGHGQNTGELFF
TRBV5-1 | CASSPETGPGNTIYF
TRBV9 | CASSVEGAVGYEQYF
TRBV5-4 | CASSFGGVNYGYTF
TRBV2 | CASLVEGNTGELFF
TRBV9 | CASRGDGYEQYF
TRBV11-3 | CASSLTVDTEAFF
TRBV2 | CASTRGEVREQFF
TRBV4-2 | CASSQEALGAAYNEQFF
TRBV25-1 | CASSARRDRVRGEQFF
TRBV6-5 | CASSYRVSDVYEQYF
TRBV2 | CASSLGRVGRGLNEKLFF
TRBV7-8 | CASSLQGGFLYEQYF
TRBV7-2 | CASRTDRVDGYTF
TRBV7-2 | CASSPARDPRVAYEQYF
TRBV6-5 | CASRPPAGTDYGYTF
TRBV5-1 | CASSSDRENIQYF
TRBV18 | CASSPPQQGARSDTQYF
TRBV5-1 | CASSQTSVKETQYF
TRBV5-1 | CASSLEVTTGELFF
TRBV27 | CASSPRPWSPQTYEQYF
TRBV7-2 | CASSLDGPTDTQYF
TRBV9 | CASATDLAGEQYF
TRBV21-1 | CANRTSGRLGETQYF
TRBV7-9 | CASSSAALLAGGNNEQFF
TRBV6-6 | CASRIDGTGELFF
TRBV6-6 | CASSPGPVSTDTQYF
TRBV28 | CASSLRGGSEQFF
TRBV9 | CASSPRLAGGTDTQYF
TRBV27 | CASSQTLQGAREYF
TRBV4-3 | CASSQASRAAQYF
TRBV6-1 | CASRRTSGNNEQFF
TRBV11-3 | CASSRNPRYNEQFF
TRBV7-9 | CASRRSGRGNTQYF
TRBV19 | CASSTGTSGRTYHEQYF
TRBV7-9 | CASSLGDSGTNEKLFF
TRBV28 | CASSLGGLAPYNEQFF
TRBV2 | CASSVTEETQYF
TRBV29-1 | CSVRDSFNQPQHF
TRBV6-6 | CASRGLAGVSYNEQFF
TRBV18 | CASSPRDRGYEQYF
TRBV10-3 | CAISVKEGYEQYF
TRBV7-3 | CASSLTGDTQYF